This entry lists 32 T cell receptor beta chains sequenced from one sample in a study of long-term antiretroviral therapy in people with HIV. Run at survey level, the immunoSEQ assay was version v3.0. Using immunoSEQ multiplex PCR, the repertoire was profiled, and TCRdb retains in-frame clones only, with some absent. The sample contains under 50,000 clones, around 85% of which appear only once. This specimen consisted of unsorted PBMCs, obtained 3.1 years after starting antiretroviral therapy. The receptor source for this set is a woman in her forties or fifties with HIV.

The chain recombines TRBV6-1 with TRBJ2-3, with TRBD2 matching 7 bases. Germline CDR1 is MNHNS and CDR2 is SASEGT. The CDR3 covers 14 residues. V lost 2 bases to trimming and J lost 6 bases; unmatched junction nucleotides: 5. The DNA of the CDR3 is TGTGCCAGCAGTGAACCTGCCGGGGGGGATACGCAGTATTTT. Translated: CASSEPAGGDTQYF.

On this clone: Mismatch with germline at one junction end may stem from a read error. The gene calls are TRBV7-7 and TRBJ2-5; 8 bases fit TRBD2. Germline V gene data show CDR1 as SSHAT and CDR2 as FNYEAQ (reference sequence). There are 15 residues in the CDR3. Here the CDR3 DNA reads TGTGCTAGCAGCTCGTTAGCGGGGATCCAAGAGACCCAGTACTTC. Translation: CASSSLAGIQETQYF.

The chain uses TRBV5-4 and TRBJ1-1; D gene unclear. The CDR3 runs to 14 residues. The germline V and J ends were trimmed by 2 bases and 4 bases, with 12 bases remaining between them. Germline V gene sequence: CDR1 SGHNT, CDR2 YYREEE (reference sequence). The CDR3 DNA is TGTGCCAGCAGCTTTGGAATGGGGAGCACTGAAGCTTTCTTT. It encodes CASSFGMGSTEAFF.

Here the CDR3 reads CSARVRKGYTF. CDR3 coding DNA: TGCAGTGCTAGAGTGAGGAAGGGCTACACCTTC. J is TRBJ1-2 and V is TRBV20-1, with unresolved D. Per the germline V gene, CDR1 is DFQATT and CDR2 is SNEGSKA (reference sequence). This CDR3 spans 11 amino acids. Trimming took 1 base from V and 8 from J, leaving 8 bases between them.

The rearrangement joins TRBV6-5 to TRBJ1-2; D might be TRBD1 (6 bases). V was trimmed by 0 bases and J by 4 bases, leaving 9 bases between them. This CDR3 is built from 14 residues. Germline lookup yields CDR1 MNHEY and CDR2 SVGAGI. The CDR3 DNA follows: TGTGCCAGCAGTTACTCCAGGACAGCCTATGGCTACACCTTC. Its protein product is CASSYSRTAYGYTF.

This chain connects TRBV6-1 to TRBJ2-3; no clear D gene. Looked up from germline, CDR1 is MNHNS and CDR2 is SASEGT. V was cut by 2 bases and J by 6 bases, with 9 bases left in between. CDR3 length: 13 amino acids. CDR3 DNA sequence: TGTGCCAGCAGTGAAAGGCCAAGGGATACGCAGTATTTT. It encodes CASSERPRDTQYF.

The chain is built from TRBV6-5 and TRBJ1-1, with D tentatively TRBD1 (6 bases). V lost 5 bases to trimming and J lost 3 bases, with 16 bases between them. CDR1 is MNHEY and CDR2 is SVGAGI in the germline V gene. The CDR3 covers 15 residues. Written as DNA, the CDR3 is TGTGCCAGCAGTCCAACAGGGTCATTAGACACTGAAGCTTTCTTT. Translation gives CASSPTGSLDTEAFF.

The J gene is TRBJ2-2, the V gene TRBV27; D unresolved. CDR1 is MNHEY, CDR2 SMNVEV, per germline (reference sequence). The germline V and J ends were trimmed by 0 bases and 7 bases, with 3 bases remaining between them. CDR3 length equals 12 residues. The CDR3 sequence is CASSLSVGELFF. The CDR3 nucleotides read TGTGCCAGCAGTTTATCGGTCGGGGAGCTGTTTTTT.

The CDR3 spells CASSRTDRDYGYTF. CDR3 in DNA: TGCGCCAGCAGCCGAACGGACAGGGACTATGGCTACACCTTC. This sequence joins TRBV4-1 and TRBJ1-2; the match to TRBD1 covers 8 bases. The germline V gene encodes CDR1 MGHRA and CDR2 YSYEKL. This CDR3 comprises 14 residues. V was clipped by 4 bases and J by 3 bases; unmatched bases: 4.

The V gene is TRBV20-1, the J gene TRBJ1-4; no reliable D call. CDR3 length equals 11 residues. V dropped 5 bases and J dropped 8 bases, with 9 bases sitting between them. Germline-derived CDR1 and CDR2 are DFQATT and SNEGSKA (reference sequence). CDR3 region: CSAPQGEKLFF. The DNA for the CDR3 is TGCAGTGCTCCCCAAGGGGAAAAACTGTTTTTT.

The chain joins TRBV6-6 to TRBJ2-7; D unresolved. Germline V gene data show CDR1 as MNHNY and CDR2 as SVGAGI (reference sequence). CDR3 length: 15 residues. Trimming stripped 0 bases from V and 2 bases from J, with 11 bases between. This CDR3 reads CASSYSISVTYEQYF. The CDR3 DNA reads as TGTGCCAGCAGTTACTCGATTTCGGTGACCTACGAGCAGTACTTC.

The chain recombines TRBV7-9 with TRBJ2-1; D is undetermined. CDR1 is SEHNR and CDR2 is FQNEAQ in the germline V gene (reference sequence). V lost 5 bases, J lost 5 bases, and 7 bases lay in between. This CDR3 comprises 12 residues. CDR3 sequence (DNA): TGTGCCAGCAGCCCTGGCCACAATGAGCAGTTCTTC. As protein: CASSPGHNEQFF.

This clone was seen only once. This rearrangement joins TRBV10-3 to TRBJ2-1; the match to TRBD2 covers 9 bases. The V gene end was trimmed by 5 bases and the J gene end by 5 bases; junction bases not matched to a gene: 4. Germline values: CDR1 ENHRY, CDR2 SYGVKD. The CDR3 totals 14 residues. The CDR3 reads CAISSSGEHNEQFF. CDR3 nucleotide sequence: TGTGCCATCAGTTCTAGCGGGGAGCACAATGAGCAGTTCTTC.

The chain couples TRBV10-3 to TRBJ2-1, with 14 bases identical to TRBD2. The V segment lost 0 bases and the J segment 7 bases; nucleotides outside the gene matches: 8. CDR1 and CDR2 (germline): ENHRY, SYGVKD. The CDR3 is 18 amino acids. Here the CDR3 reads CAISESRLAGGLVNEQFF. The CDR3 bases are TGTGCCATCAGTGAGTCAAGACTAGCGGGGGGGCTTGTAAATGAGCAGTTCTTC.

The J gene is TRBJ1-1, the V gene TRBV9, with TRBD1 matching 9 bases. The CDR3 sequence is 16 residues long. Losses at the gene ends were 0 bases for V and 6 bases for J; bases not matched to a gene: 9. Germline loops: CDR1 SGDLS, CDR2 YYNGEE. DNA for the CDR3: TGTGCCAGCAGCGTAGGGCGGGACAGGGTGGTCGCTGAAGCTTTCTTT. It is translated as CASSVGRDRVVAEAFF.

The J gene is TRBJ1-6, the V gene TRBV6-1; D might be TRBD1 (5 bases). V was pared by 0 bases and J by 6 bases, with 9 bases between. Germline CDR1 MNHNS, CDR2 SASEGT. The CDR3 sequence is 15 residues long. The CDR3 coding sequence is TGTGCCAGCAGTGAAGCCGGGGCGGCTAATTCACCCCTCCACTTT. Encoded protein: CASSEAGAANSPLHF.

The chain couples TRBV7-2 to TRBJ2-3; tentatively, D is TRBD2 (5 bases). V lost 4 bases and J 4 bases, leaving 12 bases between the germline ends. Germline CDR1 is SGHTA and CDR2 is FQGNSA. This CDR3 comprises 14 residues. CDR3 nucleotides: TGTGCCAGCAGCTCCCGGACTTACTCAGATACGCAGTATTTT. Protein product: CASSSRTYSDTQYF.

This chain joins TRBV7-2 and TRBJ2-2; TRBD1 matches 9 bases. Trimming at V came to 0 bases and at J to 0 bases, leaving 11 bases not matched to a gene. The CDR3 covers 20 residues. From germline, CDR1 is SGHTA and CDR2 FQGNSA. In DNA form, the CDR3 reads TGTGCCAGCAGCTTAGCCCCGGGACAGGGAACGGGCGCGAACACCGGGGAGCTGTTTTTT. Protein product: CASSLAPGQGTGANTGELFF.

The V and J genes are TRBV7-2 and TRBJ2-5; D possibly corresponds to TRBD2 (6 bases). V lost 1 base, J lost 2 bases, and 8 bases lay in between. The CDR3 spans 14 residues. Germline V gene sequence: CDR1 SGHTA, CDR2 FQGNSA. CDR3 DNA: TGTGCCAGCAGCTTAGACCTAGCGCAAGAGACCCAGTACTTC. Protein: CASSLDLAQETQYF.

The chain uses TRBV11-2 and TRBJ1-2, with a tentative D call TRBD1 (5 bases). The length of the CDR3 is 19 residues. Trimming left V 5 bases short and J 4 bases short, with 29 bases between. CDR1 and CDR2 from the germline V gene are SGHAT and FQNNGV. CDR3 bases: TGTGCCAGCAGCCATATTAGATCAGCCGAAGGGGCAGGACCCTATGGCTACACCTTC. Its protein is CASSHIRSAEGAGPYGYTF.

The chain is built from TRBV7-9 and TRBJ1-6; D remains unclear. Trimming took 3 bases from V and 5 from J, leaving 8 bases between them. The germline V gene encodes CDR1 SEHNR and CDR2 FQNEAQ (reference sequence). The CDR3 is 14 amino acids. For the CDR3, the DNA is TGTGCCAGCAGCTTCTCAAGCGATAATTCACCCCTCCACTTT. It codes for CASSFSSDNSPLHF. The full variable domain, completed using reference TRBV7-9 and TRBJ1-6, is DTGVSQNPRHKITKRGQNVTFRCDPISEHNRLYWYRQTLGQGPEFLTYFQNEAQLEKSRLLSDRFSAERPKGSFSTLEIQRTEQGDSAMYLCASSFSSDNSPLHFGNGTRLTVT.

The V call is TRBV29-1, the J call TRBJ1-1; TRBD1 is a possible D gene (6 bases). CDR1 SQVTM and CDR2 ANQGSEA come from the germline V gene. Trimming cost V 7 bases and J 8 bases, with 17 bases left between them. The CDR3 has 12 amino acids. CDR3 in amino acids: CSGDRSSAEAFF. The CDR3 nucleotides read TGCAGCGGAGACAGGTCTTCGGCGGAAGCTTTCTTT.

The chain carries TRBV27 and TRBJ2-7; tentative D call: TRBD1 (5 bases). Germline lookup yields CDR1 MNHEY and CDR2 SMNVEV (reference sequence). V was pared by 1 base and J by 7 bases, with 11 bases between. The CDR3 covers 13 residues. The CDR3: CASSLLVRDEQYF. CDR3 DNA sequence: TGTGCCAGCAGTTTATTAGTCAGGGATGAGCAGTACTTC.

This chain links TRBV2 with TRBJ2-7, with D perhaps matching TRBD1 or TRBD2 (6 bases each). Germline V CDR1 and CDR2: SNHLY, FYNNEI. Deletions cut 2 bases from V and 3 bases from J, with 14 bases between. CDR3 length equals 15 residues. The CDR3 sequence: CASSELVGGHYEQYF. CDR3 coding DNA: TGTGCCAGCAGTGAATTAGTTGGGGGGCACTACGAGCAGTACTTC.

V usage is TRBV29-1 and J usage is TRBJ2-7; the match to TRBD1 covers 7 bases. Looked up from germline, CDR1 is SQVTM and CDR2 is ANQGSEA. The CDR3 has 12 amino acids. Trimming at V came to 6 bases and at J to 3 bases, leaving 5 bases not matched to a gene. The CDR3 loop reads CSVRGQLYEQYF. As DNA, the CDR3 is TGCAGCGTCCGGGGACAGCTCTACGAGCAGTACTTC.

The chain uses TRBV11-1 and TRBJ1-2; D is perhaps TRBD1 (6 bases). This CDR3 contains 14 residues. The germline V and J ends were trimmed by 2 bases and 4 bases, with 11 bases remaining between them. CDR1 is SGHAT and CDR2 is FQDESV in the germline V gene (reference sequence). The CDR3 here is CASSLPGVGYGYTF. As DNA, the CDR3 is TGTGCCAGCAGCTTACCAGGGGTCGGCTATGGCTACACCTTC.

The V call is TRBV6-5, the J call TRBJ1-2; 7 bases agree with TRBD1. The CDR3 is made up of 14 amino acids. The germline gives CDR1 MNHEY, CDR2 SVGAGI. With 3 bases clipped from V and 4 bases from J, the junction kept 5 bases outside the gene matches. The CDR3 here is CASSYSGQFYGYTF. DNA of the CDR3: TGTGCCAGCAGTTATTCGGGACAGTTCTATGGCTACACCTTC.

The chain uses TRBV28 and TRBJ2-6; the D gene is possibly TRBD1 (5 bases). CDR3 size: 15 residues. The germline V and J ends were trimmed by 9 bases and 2 bases, with 14 bases remaining between them. Germline assignment: CDR1 MDHEN and CDR2 SYDVKM. Here the CDR3 reads CASFPGNPGANVLTF. The DNA for the CDR3 is TGTGCCAGTTTCCCAGGGAACCCTGGGGCCAACGTCCTGACTTTC.

This chain links TRBV29-1 with TRBJ2-5, with a weak D call TRBD1 (5 bases). The V end was cut by 4 bases, the J end by 1 base, with 13 bases between. Germline V lookup: CDR1 SQVTM, CDR2 ANQGSEA. The CDR3 covers 14 residues. CDR3 nucleotides: TGCAGCGTTGCTTCCAGGGCTCTCCAAGAGACCCAGTACTTC. The encoded protein is CSVASRALQETQYF. Using reference TRBV29-1 and TRBJ2-5 for the parts outside the CDR3, the full variable domain is SAVISQKPSRDICQRGTSLTIQCQVDSQVTMMFWYRQQPGQSLTLIATANQGSEATYESGFVIDKFPISRPNLTFSTLTVSNMSPEDSSIYLCSVASRALQETQYFGPGTRLLVL.

The J gene is TRBJ2-5, the V gene TRBV19, with D tentatively TRBD1 (6 bases). The V gene's germline CDR1 is LNHDA and CDR2 SQIVND (reference sequence). Trimming took off 6 bases at V and 0 bases at J, with 17 bases between the two ends. This CDR3 is 16 amino acids long. CDR3 nucleotides: TGTGCCAGTAGCAACACAGGGAATGGGTACCAAGAGACCCAGTACTTC. Its translation: CASSNTGNGYQETQYF.

There are a few counts of this clone. V is TRBV12-5 and J is TRBJ1-2, with D possibly being TRBD1 (6 bases). The V and J ends lost 3 bases and 3 bases respectively, with 14 bases between them. This CDR3 region has 15 residues. Per germline, CDR1 LGHNT and CDR2 FRNRAP. The CDR3 region is CASGLQSGADYGYTF. The CDR3, as DNA: TGTGCTAGTGGTTTACAGTCAGGGGCCGACTATGGCTACACCTTC.

The gene calls are TRBV5-4 and TRBJ1-6; the D gene is possibly TRBD1 (6 bases). The V gene lost 5 bases and the J gene lost 8 bases, with 14 bases spanning the gap. CDR3 length: 14 amino acids. Germline loops: CDR1 SGHNT, CDR2 YYREEE (reference sequence). CDR3 region: CASRHTGFDSPLHF. CDR3 in DNA: TGTGCCAGCAGACATACAGGGTTTGATTCACCCCTCCACTTT.